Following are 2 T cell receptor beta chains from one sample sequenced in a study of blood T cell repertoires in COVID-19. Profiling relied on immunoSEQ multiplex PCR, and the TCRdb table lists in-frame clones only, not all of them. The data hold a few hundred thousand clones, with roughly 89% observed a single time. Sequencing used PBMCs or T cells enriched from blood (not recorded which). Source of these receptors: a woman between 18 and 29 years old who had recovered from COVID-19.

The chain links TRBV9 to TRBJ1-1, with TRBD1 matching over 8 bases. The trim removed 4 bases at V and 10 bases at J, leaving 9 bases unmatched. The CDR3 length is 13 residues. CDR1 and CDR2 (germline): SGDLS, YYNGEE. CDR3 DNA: TGTGCCAGCAGCACCGGGGCAGGGGGCATAGCTTTCTTT. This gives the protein CASSTGAGGIAFF.

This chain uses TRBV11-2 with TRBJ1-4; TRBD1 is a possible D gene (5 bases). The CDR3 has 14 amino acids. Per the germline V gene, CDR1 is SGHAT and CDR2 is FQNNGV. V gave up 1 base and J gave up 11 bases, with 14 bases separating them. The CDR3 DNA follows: TGTGCCAGCAGCTTAGGACAGAATATTTTGAAACTGTTTTTT. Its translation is CASSLGQNILKLFF.